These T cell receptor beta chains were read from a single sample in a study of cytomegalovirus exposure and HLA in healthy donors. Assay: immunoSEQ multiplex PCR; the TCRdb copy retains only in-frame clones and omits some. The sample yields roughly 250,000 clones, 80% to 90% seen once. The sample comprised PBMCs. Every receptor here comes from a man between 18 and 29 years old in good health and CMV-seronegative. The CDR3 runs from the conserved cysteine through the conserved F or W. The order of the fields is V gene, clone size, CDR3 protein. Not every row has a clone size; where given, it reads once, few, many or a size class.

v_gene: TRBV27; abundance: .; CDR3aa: CASSLTSASYEQYF
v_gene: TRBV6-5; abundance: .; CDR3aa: CASSLGLAREQYF
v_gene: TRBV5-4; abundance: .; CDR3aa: CASSLTGSYEQYF
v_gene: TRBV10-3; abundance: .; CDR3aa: CAISADRTGAFF
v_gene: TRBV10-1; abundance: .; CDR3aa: CASHSGGAGEQFF
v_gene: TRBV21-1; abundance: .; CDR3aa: CASISMGLAGNTDTQYF
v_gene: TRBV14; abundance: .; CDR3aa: CASSPRLVGTGELFF
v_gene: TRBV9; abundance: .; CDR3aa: CASSADRDSPFYGYTF
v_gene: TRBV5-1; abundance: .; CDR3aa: CASSPLVLETQYF
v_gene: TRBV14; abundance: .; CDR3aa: CASSPGGLYQETQYF
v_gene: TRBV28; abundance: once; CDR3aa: CASSPLLSEQYF
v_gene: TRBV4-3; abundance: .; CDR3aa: CASSQDHQGREQYF
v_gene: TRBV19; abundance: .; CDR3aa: CASSIGRDIKSSPLHF
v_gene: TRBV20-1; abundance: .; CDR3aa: CSARGSSGAFF
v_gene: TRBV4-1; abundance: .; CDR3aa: CASSQNILHVYEQYF
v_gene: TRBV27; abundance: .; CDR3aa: CASSLTGRTYEQYF
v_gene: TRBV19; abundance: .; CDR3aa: CASSSTGIGGELFF
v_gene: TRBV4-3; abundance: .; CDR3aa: CASSQSPGLAYNEQFF
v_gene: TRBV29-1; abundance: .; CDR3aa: CSVGDTNTGELFF
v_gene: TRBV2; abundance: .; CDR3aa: CASSDTGVWEAFF
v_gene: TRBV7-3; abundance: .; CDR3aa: CASRRGLAITDTQYF
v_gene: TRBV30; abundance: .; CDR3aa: CAWSVSFEQYF
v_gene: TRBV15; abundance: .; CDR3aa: CATSRQGYEQYF
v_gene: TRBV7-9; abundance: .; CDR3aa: CASRLEYYEQYF
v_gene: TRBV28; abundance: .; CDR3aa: CASSLRDRVFVAEAFF
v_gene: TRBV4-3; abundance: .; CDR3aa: CASSLSGTSDSGEQFF
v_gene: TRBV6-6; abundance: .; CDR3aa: CASSYGRGPSYEQYF
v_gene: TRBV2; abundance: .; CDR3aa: CASRKLAGLAKNIQYF
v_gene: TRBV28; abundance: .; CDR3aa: CASTTGHTETQYF
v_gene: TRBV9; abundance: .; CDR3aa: CASSLLAGGHSYNEQFF
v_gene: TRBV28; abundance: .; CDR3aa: CASSAGTAKYGYTF
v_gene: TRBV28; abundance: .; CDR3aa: CASMNRADTGELFF
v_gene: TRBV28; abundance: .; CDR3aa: CASSPMGQFYGYTF
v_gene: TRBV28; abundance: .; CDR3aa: CASTPRGGGDEQFF
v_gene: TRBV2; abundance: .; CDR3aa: CASEGQARGYTF
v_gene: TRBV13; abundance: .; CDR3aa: CASSLVGTHTQYF
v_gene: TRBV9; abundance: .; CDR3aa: CASSVGTPPLDTQYF
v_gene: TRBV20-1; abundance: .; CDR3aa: CSAGGLAEQYF
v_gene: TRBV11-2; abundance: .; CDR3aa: CASSSETGTVYEQYF
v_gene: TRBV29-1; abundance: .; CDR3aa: CSVEGRLATSTDTQYF
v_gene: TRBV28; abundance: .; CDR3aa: CASSLRGRLTEAFF
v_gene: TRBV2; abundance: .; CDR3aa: CASTWGQGNEKLFF
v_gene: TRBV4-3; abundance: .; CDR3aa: CASSQDTEGLATDTQYF
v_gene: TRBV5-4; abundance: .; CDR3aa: CASSSRTSSYEQYF
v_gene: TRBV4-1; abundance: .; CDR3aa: CASSQAQGGGNTIYF
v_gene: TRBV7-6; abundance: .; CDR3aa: CASSSDPAGYEQYF
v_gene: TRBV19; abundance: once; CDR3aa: CASSTTQRQLTYMNTEAFF
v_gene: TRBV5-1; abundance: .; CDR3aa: CASSLNGRTGAYGYTF
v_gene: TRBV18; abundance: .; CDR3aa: CASSPLERRFSGNTIYF
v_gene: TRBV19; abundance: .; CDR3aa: CASSIAGGVNQPQHF
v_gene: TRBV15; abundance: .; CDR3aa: CATSSETGLYSNQPQHF
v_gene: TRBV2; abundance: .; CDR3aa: CASSAGVGETQYF
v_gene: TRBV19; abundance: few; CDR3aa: CASSIRGQLQGDGYTF
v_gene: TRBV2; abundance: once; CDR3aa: CASSPGGPGDF
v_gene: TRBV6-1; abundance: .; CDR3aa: CASKLTGNTGELFF
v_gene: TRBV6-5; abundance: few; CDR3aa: CASSRSGSEQYF